Given below is one T cell receptor (beta chain) in context. It lacks a known antigen. No per-base quality is available; no much larger clone lies one base away. CDR1 ENHRY and CDR2 SYGVKD were looked up in the germline V gene. Trimmed from V: 0 bases; trimmed from J: 1 base; junction bases lacking a gene match: 2. The CDR3, from cysteine to phenylalanine, totals 15 residues. Of all the DNA, just the CDR3 is kept, 45 bases in frame from base 1. The cohort was made up of about 670 healthy bone marrow donors. At the time of sampling, every cohort member was nominally healthy, though immune exposures that went unrecorded were likely present. The donor tested CMV seronegative and was one of the 352 seronegative cohort members. Every donor gave a peripheral blood sample, and the peripheral blood mononuclear cells from that sample were used for TCR beta sequencing. The Qiagen DNeasy Blood Extraction Kit was used to extract genomic DNA from the blood cell samples.

The receptor library was made with the immunoSEQ multiplex PCR assay. A mixture of 60 forward primers for TCR Vbeta segments and 13 reverse primers for TCR Jbeta segments was used in the multiplex PCR. Amplification of the CDR3 region of rearranged TCR beta genes was performed with a multiplex PCR assay on genomic DNA. The Illumina HiSeq System was used to sequence the amplified TCR beta libraries as 87-base-pair reads. From the authors' description of their analysis: In a later analysis, 77 million or so unique TCR beta chains were counted across the roughly 700 repertoires, and roughly 11 million of these chains were shared by at least two donors. To remove PCR and sequencing errors, raw reads were error-corrected and collapsed into unique sequences using a nearest-neighbor algorithm that merged closely related sequences. V, D and J gene segments were assigned by aligning CDR3 sequences to IMGT reference sequences. For a sequence to be retained, a match of at least six nucleotides to both a V gene segment and a J gene segment was required. A rearrangement counted as productive if the CDR3 had no stop codons and remained in frame with V and J, and every other rearrangement counted as non-productive. Following IMGT convention, CDR3 was defined as the stretch from the second conserved V-encoded cysteine up to the conserved J-encoded phenylalanine. Sequences without an unambiguous match to a single V gene segment were excluded from the earlier analysis of 587 of the donors. An earlier analysis of 587 of the donors classified V segments as functional when productive rearrangements were above 56.7% and as segregating when the standard deviation between donors was above 5%. A statistical classification framework was built to diagnose cytomegalovirus status from the catalog of TCR beta chain sequences. A later analysis assigned V and J genes by comparing TCR nucleotide sequences with IMGT/GENE-DB human TR gene sequences. In a later analysis, CDR3 sequences and most-parsimonious VDJ recombination scenarios were assigned using the TCRdist pipeline. In a later analysis, each TCR beta chain was defined by its CDR3 amino acid sequence together with its V-gene family, and reads without a unique V-gene family were excluded. As a way to deal with suspected cross-contamination and a sequencing artifact, a later analysis dropped 450 to 600 nucleotide sequences that were highly shared and had low generation probability. A later analysis calculated a clonal expansion index for each public chain from normalized within-repertoire ranks of inferred template counts. In a later analysis, generation probabilities were computed using a VDJ recombination model fitted to out-of-frame rearrangements, and the results were checked against IGoR. A later analysis scored TCR-TCR, TCR-HLA and TCR-CMV co-occurrence with hypergeometric tests, applying a repertoire-size bias correction to TCR pairs. To estimate false discovery rates, a later analysis permuted the HLA or CMV assignments 20 times. In a later analysis, co-occurring TCRs were grouped using DBSCAN, with TCRdist sequence similarity added in when clustering inside HLA-allele-positive subsets. Co-occurrence clustering excluded repertoires with fewer than 30,000 or more than 120,000 public chains, plus five with anomalous nucleotide sharing. In its TCRdb copy, this immuneACCESS table keeps in-frame sequences only and misses some clones. Where compared with another copy, unresolved V genes explain less than half of these, and the others have no known cause. From that table come the V and J calls and clone size; the DNA was used to work out D and trimming. The sample profile shows some 150,000 clones; approximately 64% of them were found once. The ten largest clonotypes hold 2% to 2.5% of the sample.

This specimen belongs to a study of cytomegalovirus exposure and HLA in healthy donors (dated by TCRdb to about 2017). In terms of the full investigation: An earlier analysis of under 600 of the donors reported 250 to 300 Gb of sequence data and 117 million unique TCR beta sequences from about 180 million T cells. A later genetic analysis used genome-wide SNP genotypes for about 65% of the roughly 670 donors, treating that subset as a discovery cohort. Of the roughly 390 genotyped donors, 75% to 85% were placed in the genetic ancestry cluster associated with self-reported Caucasian donors. An early release that covered around 590 HLA-typed donors contained approximately 300 gigabases of sequencing data and about 84 million unique TCR sequences. Rather than using new phenotypic data, the later analysis identified candidate immune exposures from TCR beta sequences and from how often those sequences occurred across donors. Every discovery cohort repertoire had been produced on one sequencing platform. The number of donors typed differed by locus, with roughly 629-640 for A, B, C, DRB1 and DQB1, over 500 for DQA1, approximately 570 for DPA1, and around 450 for DPB1. To study patterns of TCR occurrence, a later analysis re-analyzed previously published TCR beta repertoires from around 670 donors and added high-resolution HLA genotyping. The study aimed to test whether cataloging public T cell receptors could reveal signatures of past pathogen exposure. The study profiled the T cell repertoires of some 610 subjects by immunosequencing and related them to cytomegalovirus serostatus. Roughly five DR-DQ haplotypes were handled as single units for association and clustering, since linkage in the cohort was strong. Alongside the repertoire data, information on donor age, sex, ethnicity and CMV serostatus was compiled. Besides the first cohort of some 670 subjects, a separate validation cohort made up of roughly 120 different subjects was used. HLA typing included class I and class II loci at four-digit resolution. The study combined high-throughput TCR immunosequencing, statistical association of individual TCRs with disease status, and machine learning to predict cytomegalovirus infection status. In an earlier analysis of roughly 600 of the donors, high-throughput TCR beta sequencing was used to judge whether each TCR beta V gene segment behaved as functional or pseudogenic. Across some 400 genotyped donors of the cohort, an average of approximately 240,000 unique TCR beta nucleotide sequences per donor were sequenced, and around 20% of those sequences were non-productive.

Study-level results and caveats: Immune exposure information for the cohort was limited to CMV serostatus. The study listed over 150 TCR beta chains as associated with cytomegalovirus. A further reported finding was that TCR beta sequences accurately predicted the HLA-A and HLA-B alleles for most subjects in the first cohort. The cohort was sequenced for TCR beta chains only, and without alpha or paired-chain data the features that could be detected were limited. Linkage disequilibrium might explain the correlated functional status among segregating V segments, but an unknown experimental factor could not be excluded. Specific HLA alleles were associated with around 18,000 TCR beta sequences at a false discovery rate of 0.05 in a later analysis. Roughly uniform sequencing depth across donors was assumed in presence/absence analyses, although this assumption may not hold. V-gene and J-gene trimming of TCR beta chains was associated with a missense DCLRE1C variant in a later genetic analysis, and the association was replicated in an independent cohort. The authors suggested that the approach could potentially be generalized to other disease states and immunological phenotypes. Over 15 rarely observed V segments, including chromosome 9 orphons, were excluded from the earlier analysis of some 590 of the donors because counts were too low. Because HLA typing was missing for some donors at each locus, association tests included only the typed subset. Strong co-occurrence of HLA alleles, especially DR and DQ, made assigning TCR associations to individual alleles difficult. An earlier analysis of approximately 540 of the donors showed that most TCR beta V segments appeared in productive rearrangements either about 87% or about 30% of the time, which broadly matched IMGT annotations. In vitro tests confirmed that a few of the cytomegalovirus-associated TCR beta chains recognize cytomegalovirus antigens. Compared with equally common non-associated chains, HLA-associated TCR beta chains in a later analysis were more clonally expanded and had lower generation probabilities. A later analysis found that TCR association rates varied across HLA loci, with DRB1 alleles showing the most associated TCRs and HLA-C alleles the fewest. Most CMV-associated TCR beta chains appeared to be HLA-restricted in a later analysis, and the HLA associations seemed to be driven largely by CMV exposure. In a later analysis, several top co-occurrence clusters were reported to appear linked to parvovirus B19, influenza, CMV and Epstein-Barr virus. Because the 87-base-pair reads could not distinguish some IMGT-functional V segments, including TRBV6-2 and TRBV6-3, those segments were excluded. Most TCR sequences were observed very rarely across donors, whereas some public TCRs were present in many individuals. Compared with the 666-donor mean, donors in an Asian-associated ancestry cluster had fewer N-insertions in productive TCRs, according to a later genetic analysis. A cluster of highly shared sequence variants was judged likely to represent a technical artifact of the sequencing pipeline. The classifier was reported to diagnose cytomegalovirus status with high specificity and sensitivity in both the original cohort and the validation cohort.

The source material was PBMCs. This TCR was recovered from a woman aged 35 to 49 in good health and CMV-seronegative. Recombination joined TRBV10-3 with TRBJ1-1; the junction holds 7 bases that match TRBD1. CDR3 protein: CAISESGTANTEAFF. In nucleotide form, the sequence is TGTGCCATCAGTGAGTCGGGGACAGCGAACACTGAAGCTTTCTTT.